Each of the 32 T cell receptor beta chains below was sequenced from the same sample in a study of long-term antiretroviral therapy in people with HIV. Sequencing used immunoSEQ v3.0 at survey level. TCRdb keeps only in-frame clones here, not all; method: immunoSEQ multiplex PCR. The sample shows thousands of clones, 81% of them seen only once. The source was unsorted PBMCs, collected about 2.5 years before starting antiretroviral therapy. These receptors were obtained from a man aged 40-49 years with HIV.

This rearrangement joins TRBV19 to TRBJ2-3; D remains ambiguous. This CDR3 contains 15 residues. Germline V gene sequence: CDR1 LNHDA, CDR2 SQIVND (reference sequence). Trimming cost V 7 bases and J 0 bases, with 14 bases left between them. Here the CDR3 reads CASKRAARSTDTQYF. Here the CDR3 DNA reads TGTGCCAGTAAAAGGGCGGCCAGAAGCACAGATACGCAGTATTTT.

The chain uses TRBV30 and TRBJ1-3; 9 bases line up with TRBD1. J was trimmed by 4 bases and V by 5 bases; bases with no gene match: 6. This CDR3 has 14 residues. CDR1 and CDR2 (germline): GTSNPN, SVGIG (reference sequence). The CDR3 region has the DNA TGTGCCTGGGGGACAGGGAATCTCGGAAACACCATATATTTT. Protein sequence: CAWGTGNLGNTIYF.

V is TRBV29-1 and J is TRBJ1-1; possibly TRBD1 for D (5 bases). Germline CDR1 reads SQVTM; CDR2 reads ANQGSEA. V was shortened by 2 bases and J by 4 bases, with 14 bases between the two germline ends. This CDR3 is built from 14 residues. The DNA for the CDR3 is TGCAGCGTTGAAAGGGGAGGGACGGCCACTGAAGCTTTCTTT. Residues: CSVERGGTATEAFF.

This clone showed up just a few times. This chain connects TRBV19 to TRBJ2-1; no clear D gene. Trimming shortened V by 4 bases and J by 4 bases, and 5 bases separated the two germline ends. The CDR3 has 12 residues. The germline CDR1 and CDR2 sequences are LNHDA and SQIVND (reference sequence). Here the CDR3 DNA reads TGTGCCAGTAGTAACGGGTACAATGAGCAGTTCTTC. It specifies CASSNGYNEQFF.

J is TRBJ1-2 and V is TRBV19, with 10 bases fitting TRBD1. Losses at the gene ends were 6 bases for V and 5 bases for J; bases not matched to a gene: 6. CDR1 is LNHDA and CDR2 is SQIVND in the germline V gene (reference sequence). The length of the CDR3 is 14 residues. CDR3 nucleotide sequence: TGTGCCAGTAGCCTCCCGGGACAGGGGTATGGCTACACCTTC. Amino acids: CASSLPGQGYGYTF.

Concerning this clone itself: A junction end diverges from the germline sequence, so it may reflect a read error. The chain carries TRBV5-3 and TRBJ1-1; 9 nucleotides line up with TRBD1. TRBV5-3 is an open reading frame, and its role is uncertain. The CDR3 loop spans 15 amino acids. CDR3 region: CASSLDRGMNTEAFF. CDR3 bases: TGCGCCAGCAGTTTGGACAGGGGTATGAACACTGAAGCTTTCTTT.

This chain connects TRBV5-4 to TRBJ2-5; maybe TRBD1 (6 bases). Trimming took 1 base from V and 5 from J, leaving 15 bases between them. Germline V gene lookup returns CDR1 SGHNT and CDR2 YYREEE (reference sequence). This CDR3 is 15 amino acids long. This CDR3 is CASSLFTGYEETQYF. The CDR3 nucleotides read TGTGCCAGCAGCTTGTTTACAGGGTACGAGGAGACCCAGTACTTC.

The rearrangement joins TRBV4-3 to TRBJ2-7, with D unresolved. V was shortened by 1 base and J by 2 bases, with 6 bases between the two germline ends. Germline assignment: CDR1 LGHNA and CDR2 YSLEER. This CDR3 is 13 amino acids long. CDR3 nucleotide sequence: TGCGCCAGCAGCCAAGGGGTCACCTACGAGCAGTACTTC. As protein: CASSQGVTYEQYF.

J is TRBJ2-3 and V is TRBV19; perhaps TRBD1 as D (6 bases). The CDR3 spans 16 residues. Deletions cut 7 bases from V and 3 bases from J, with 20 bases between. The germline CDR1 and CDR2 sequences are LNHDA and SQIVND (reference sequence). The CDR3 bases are TGTGCCAGTACACCCCACCTGACAGGAATTACAGATACGCAGTATTTT. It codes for CASTPHLTGITDTQYF.

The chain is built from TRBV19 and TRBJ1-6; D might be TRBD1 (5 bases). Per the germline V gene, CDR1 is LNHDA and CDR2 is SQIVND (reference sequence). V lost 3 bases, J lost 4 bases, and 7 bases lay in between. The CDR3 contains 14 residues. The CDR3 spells CASSIGGYNSPLHF. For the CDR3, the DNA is TGTGCCAGTAGTATTGGGGGGTATAATTCACCCCTCCACTTT.

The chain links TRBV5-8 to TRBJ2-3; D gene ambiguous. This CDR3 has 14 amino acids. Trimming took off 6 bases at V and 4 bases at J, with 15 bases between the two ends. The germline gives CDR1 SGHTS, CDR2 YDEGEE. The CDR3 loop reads CASTLGRRPDTQYF. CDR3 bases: TGTGCCAGCACCCTAGGTAGGCGTCCAGATACGCAGTATTTT.

In DNA, the CDR3 is TGCGCCAGCAGCCAAGAAACTAGCAGGAACTACGAGCAGTACTTC. This translates into CASSQETSRNYEQYF. V gene TRBV4-1 combines with J gene TRBJ2-7, with D possibly matching TRBD2 (6 bases). Trimming removed 0 bases at V and 3 bases at J, with 12 bases between. The CDR3 covers 15 residues. Germline CDR1 and CDR2: MGHRA and YSYEKL.

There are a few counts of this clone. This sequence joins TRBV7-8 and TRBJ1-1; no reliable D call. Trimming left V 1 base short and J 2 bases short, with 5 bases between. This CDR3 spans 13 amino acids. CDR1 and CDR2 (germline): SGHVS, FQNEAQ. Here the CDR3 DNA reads TGTGCCAGCAGCTTAGAAGGCAACACTGAAGCTTTCTTT. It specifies CASSLEGNTEAFF. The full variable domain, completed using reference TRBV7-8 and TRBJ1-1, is GAGVSQSPRYKVAKRGQDVALRCDPISGHVSLFWYQQALGQGPEFLTYFQNEAQLDKSGLPSDRFFAERPEGSVSTLKIQRTQQEDSAVYLCASSLEGNTEAFFGQGTRLTVV.

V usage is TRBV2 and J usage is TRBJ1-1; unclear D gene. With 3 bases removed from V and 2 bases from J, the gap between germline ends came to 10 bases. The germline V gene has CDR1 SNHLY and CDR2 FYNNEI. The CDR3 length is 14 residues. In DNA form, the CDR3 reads TGTGCCAGCAGTGACGAGGGTTTTAACACTGAAGCTTTCTTT. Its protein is CASSDEGFNTEAFF.

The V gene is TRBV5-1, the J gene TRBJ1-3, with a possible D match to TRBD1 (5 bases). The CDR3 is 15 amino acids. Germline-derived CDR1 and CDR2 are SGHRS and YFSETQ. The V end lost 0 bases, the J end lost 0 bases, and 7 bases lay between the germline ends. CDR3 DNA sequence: TGCGCCAGCAGCTTGGAGGGGAGCTCTGGAAACACCATATATTTT. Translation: CASSLEGSSGNTIYF.

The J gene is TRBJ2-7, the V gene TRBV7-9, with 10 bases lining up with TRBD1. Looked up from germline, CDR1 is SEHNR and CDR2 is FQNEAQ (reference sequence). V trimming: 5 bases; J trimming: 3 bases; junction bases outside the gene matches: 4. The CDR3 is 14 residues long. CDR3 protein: CASSIGQGGYEQYF. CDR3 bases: TGTGCCAGCAGCATCGGACAGGGGGGCTACGAGCAGTACTTC.

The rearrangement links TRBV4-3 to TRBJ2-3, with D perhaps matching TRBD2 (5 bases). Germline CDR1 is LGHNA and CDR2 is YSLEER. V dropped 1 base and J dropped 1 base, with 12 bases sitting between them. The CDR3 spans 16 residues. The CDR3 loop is CASSQVGRVGTDTQYF. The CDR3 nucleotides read TGCGCCAGCAGCCAAGTCGGGCGGGTGGGCACAGATACGCAGTATTTT.

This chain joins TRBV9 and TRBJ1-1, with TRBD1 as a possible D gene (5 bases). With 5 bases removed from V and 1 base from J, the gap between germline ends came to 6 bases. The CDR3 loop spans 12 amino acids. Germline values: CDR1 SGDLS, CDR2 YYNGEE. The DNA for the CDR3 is TGTGCCAGCAGGACAGAGAACACTGAAGCTTTCTTT. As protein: CASRTENTEAFF.

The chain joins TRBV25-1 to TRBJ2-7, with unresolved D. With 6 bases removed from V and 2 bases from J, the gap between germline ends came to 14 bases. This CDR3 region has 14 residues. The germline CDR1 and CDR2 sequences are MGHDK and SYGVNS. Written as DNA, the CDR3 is TGTGCCAGCAGCTCAGACCTTAATCCCTACGAGCAGTACTTC. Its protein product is CASSSDLNPYEQYF.

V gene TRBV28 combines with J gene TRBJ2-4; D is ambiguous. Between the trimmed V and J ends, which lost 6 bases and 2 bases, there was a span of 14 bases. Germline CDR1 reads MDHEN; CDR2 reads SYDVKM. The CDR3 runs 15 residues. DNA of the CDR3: TGTGCCAGCAGCCCCTCCGACGTATCCAAAAACATTCAGTACTTC. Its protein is CASSPSDVSKNIQYF.

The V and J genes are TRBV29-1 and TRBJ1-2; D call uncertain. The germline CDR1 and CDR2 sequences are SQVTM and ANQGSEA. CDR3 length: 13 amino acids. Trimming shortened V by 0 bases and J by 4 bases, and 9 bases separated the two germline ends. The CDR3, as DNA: TGCAGCGTTGAAGACACCGAACTCTATGGCTACACCTTC. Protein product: CSVEDTELYGYTF. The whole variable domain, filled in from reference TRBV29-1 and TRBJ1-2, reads SAVISQKPSRDICQRGTSLTIQCQVDSQVTMMFWYRQQPGQSLTLIATANQGSEATYESGFVIDKFPISRPNLTFSTLTVSNMSPEDSSIYLCSVEDTELYGYTFGSGTRLTVV.

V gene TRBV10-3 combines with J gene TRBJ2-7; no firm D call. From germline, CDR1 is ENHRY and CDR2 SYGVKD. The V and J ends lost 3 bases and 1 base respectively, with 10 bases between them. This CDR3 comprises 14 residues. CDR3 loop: CAISEIFWSYEQYF. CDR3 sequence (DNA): TGTGCCATCAGTGAAATCTTCTGGTCCTACGAGCAGTACTTC.

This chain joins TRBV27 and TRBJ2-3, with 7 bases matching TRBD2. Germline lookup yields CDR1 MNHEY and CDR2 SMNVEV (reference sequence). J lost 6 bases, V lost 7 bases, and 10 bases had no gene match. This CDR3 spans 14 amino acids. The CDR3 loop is CASTSLLGGDTQYF. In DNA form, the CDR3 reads TGTGCCAGCACCTCTCTCCTGGGGGGGGATACGCAGTATTTT.

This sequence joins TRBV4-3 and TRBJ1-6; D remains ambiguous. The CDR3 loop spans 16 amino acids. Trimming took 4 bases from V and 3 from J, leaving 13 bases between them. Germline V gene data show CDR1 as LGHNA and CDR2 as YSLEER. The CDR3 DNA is TGCGCCAGCAGCCCGATGAGTACGGGCTATAATTCACCCCTCCACTTT. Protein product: CASSPMSTGYNSPLHF.

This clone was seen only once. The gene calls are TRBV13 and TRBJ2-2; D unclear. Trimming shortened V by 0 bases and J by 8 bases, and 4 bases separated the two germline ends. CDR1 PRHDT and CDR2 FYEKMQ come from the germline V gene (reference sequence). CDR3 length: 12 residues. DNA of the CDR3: TGTGCCAGCAGCTTAGGACAGGGGGAGCTGTTTTTT. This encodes CASSLGQGELFF.

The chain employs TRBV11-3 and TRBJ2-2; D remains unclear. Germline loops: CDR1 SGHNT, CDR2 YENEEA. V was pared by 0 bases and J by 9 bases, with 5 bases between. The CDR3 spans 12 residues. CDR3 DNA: TGTGCCAGCAGCTTAGATGGCCGGGAGCTGTTTTTT. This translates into CASSLDGRELFF.

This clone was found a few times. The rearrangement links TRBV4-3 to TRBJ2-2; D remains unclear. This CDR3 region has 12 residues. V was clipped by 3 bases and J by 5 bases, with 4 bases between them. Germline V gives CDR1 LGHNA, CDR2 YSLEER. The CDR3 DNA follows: TGCGCCAGCAGCCATCCGACCGGGGAGCTGTTTTTT. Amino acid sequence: CASSHPTGELFF.

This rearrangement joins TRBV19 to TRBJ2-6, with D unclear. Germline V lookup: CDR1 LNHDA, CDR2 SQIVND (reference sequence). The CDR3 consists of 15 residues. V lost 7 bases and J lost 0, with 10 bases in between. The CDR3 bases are TGTGCCAGTAATCCTCAGAGCTCTGGGGCCAACGTCCTGACTTTC. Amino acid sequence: CASNPQSSGANVLTF.

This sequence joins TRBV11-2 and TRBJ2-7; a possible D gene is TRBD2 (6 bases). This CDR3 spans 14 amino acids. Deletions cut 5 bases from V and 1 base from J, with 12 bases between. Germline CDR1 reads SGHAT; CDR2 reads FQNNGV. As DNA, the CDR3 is TGTGCCAGCAGCGCGGGACTTTCTTCCTACGAGCAGTACTTC. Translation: CASSAGLSSYEQYF. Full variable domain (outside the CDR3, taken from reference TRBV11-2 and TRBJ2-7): EAGVAQSPRYKIIEKRQSVAFWCNPISGHATLYWYQQILGQGPKLLIQFQNNGVVDDSQLPKDRFSAERLKGVDSTLKIQPAKLEDSAVYLCASSAGLSSYEQYFGPGTRLTVT.

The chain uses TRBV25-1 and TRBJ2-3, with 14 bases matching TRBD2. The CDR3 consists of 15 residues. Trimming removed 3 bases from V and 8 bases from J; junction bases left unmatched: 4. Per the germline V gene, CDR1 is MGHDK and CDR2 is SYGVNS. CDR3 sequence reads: CASSEPGLAGVTQYF. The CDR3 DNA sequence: TGTGCCAGCAGTGAGCCGGGACTAGCGGGGGTTACGCAGTATTTT. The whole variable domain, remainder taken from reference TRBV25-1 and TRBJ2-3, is EADIYQTPRYLVIGTGKKITLECSQTMGHDKMYWYQQDPGMELHLIHYSYGVNSTEKGDLSSESTVSRIRTEHFPLTLESARPSHTSQYLCASSEPGLAGVTQYFGPGTRLTVL.

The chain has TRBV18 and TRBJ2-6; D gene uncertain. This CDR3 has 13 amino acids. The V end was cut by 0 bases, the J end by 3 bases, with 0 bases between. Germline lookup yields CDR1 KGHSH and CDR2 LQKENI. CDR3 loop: CASSPPGANVLTF. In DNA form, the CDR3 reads TGTGCCAGCTCACCACCTGGGGCCAACGTCCTGACTTTC.

Written as DNA, the CDR3 is TGTGCCAGCAGCTTAATGGGCGAGGGGGTGAACACTGAAGCTTTCTTT. Amino acids: CASSLMGEGVNTEAFF. The V call is TRBV11-2, the J call TRBJ1-1, with D perhaps matching TRBD1 (6 bases). Germline V CDR1 and CDR2: SGHAT, FQNNGV. The length of the CDR3 is 16 residues. V was shortened by 2 bases and J by 0 bases, with 13 bases between the two germline ends.